This TCR beta chain was identified during a study of T-cell memory formation after mild COVID-19 (dated by TCRdb to about 2021). Background on the whole study: Most TCR sequence clusters were specific to one of the two donors. The cohort was made up of two young adult volunteers, one female and one male, who were previously healthy. In a couple of donors, T-cell clones that expanded and contracted after mild COVID-19 were followed by sequencing TCRalpha and TCRbeta repertoires longitudinally.

In this sample, this clonotype turned up a few times. The antigen this receptor binds is unknown. No base quality values were provided; no much bigger clone lies one nucleotide off. Broad study findings and their caveats: Whether the second-wave clones peaking on day 37 were SARS-CoV-2 specific was not confirmed. From day 15 to 85, contracting clones showed balanced CD4/CD8 phenotypes, whereas a second wave of clones that expanded from day 15 to 37 leaned towards CD4+. Some responding clones were detected in pre-infection memory, suggesting pre-existing cross-reactive memory T cells joined the SARS-CoV-2 response. The study included only a couple of mild cases, and larger cohorts that include severe cases with pre-infection samples were judged to be necessary. Contracting CD4+ clones turned up mainly in the CM and EM memory subsets, whereas EMRA was where CD8+ clones were enriched.

Ficoll-Paque density gradient centrifugation was the method used to isolate PBMCs. Cut back by 4 bases and 7 bases, the V and J ends lie 13 bases apart. The CDR3 starts with the cysteine, ends with the phenylalanine, and has 14 residues. Only the CDR3 region is kept as DNA, spanning 42 bases read in frame from base 1. The sequencing machine was an Illumina NovaSeq 6000. cDNA libraries for TCRalpha and TCRbeta were prepared by 5'RACE using constant-segment primers, with sample barcodes and unique molecular identifiers added. RNA was extracted from every sample with Trizol reagent. Library amplification was performed in two PCR steps, and a second sample barcode and Illumina TruSeq adapters were introduced in the second step. Libraries were sequenced on an Illumina NovaSeq with 2 x 150 bp paired-end reads. Per the authors' processing: The reads were demultiplexed and collapsed into UMI-guided consensus sequences using migec v1.2.7. Using mixcr v2.1.11, UMI consensuses were aligned to TRA and TRB V and J templates and then assembled into clonotypes. A clonotype was counted as expanded or contracted only if both edgeR and NoisET called the change significant, with noise models trained on biological replicates. For edgeR calls, the cutoffs were a false discovery rate-adjusted p below 0.01 and a log2 fold-change threshold of 1. As an exploratory analysis of dynamics, max-normalized trajectories of the 1000 most abundant clonotypes were examined by PCA with hierarchical clustering. Each responding clone was given a CD4 or CD8 phenotype based on the CD4+ and CD8+ repertoires, which had been sequenced separately. The public reads were run again by TCRdb, first through fastp at Q25 and then through MiXCR, and only productive beta chains were kept. Every entry covers one CDR3 protein and lists the most common genes and DNA from its rows. The V and J calls and clone size are TCRdb's, not the authors'. The sample yields hundreds of thousands of distinct CDR3 sequences; about 20% were counted once. Together, the top ten hold 9% to 15% of the sample.

The source is an adult woman who had mild COVID-19 (a few samples of this study predate the infection). The sample titles of this study are shuffled in the database, so cell type and time point are left out; the donor was told from shared clones. Sequencing input: PBMCs or a T cell subset sorted from them (not recorded which). Recombination linked TRBV12-3 or TRBV12-4 to TRBJ1-4; a weak D assignment points to TRBD1 (5 bases agree). For the CDR3, the sequence is CASSSSRDGEKLFF. In nucleotides, the sequence is TGTGCCAGCAGTTCATCCAGGGACGGTGAAAAACTGTTTTTT.